The 23 T cell receptor beta chains listed next were all sequenced from one sample in a study of shared clonotypes between healthy human individuals. Sequenced by immunoSEQ multiplex PCR; TCRdb stores in-frame clones only, minus some. The table lists some 2 million clones, roughly 95% of them singletons. Specimen: naive CD4+ T cells sorted from blood. Regarding subset: CD45RA+ positively selected. The source of these receptors is a man in his late teens or twenties in good health.

The J gene is TRBJ2-7, the V gene TRBV30, with TRBD2 matching over 11 bases. The V segment lost 4 bases and the J segment 5 bases; nucleotides outside the gene matches: 10. Germline CDR1 reads GTSNPN; CDR2 reads SVGIG (reference sequence). The CDR3 contains 15 residues. Written as DNA, the CDR3 is TGTGCCTGGAATCTAGGGATAGCGGGAGGGCACGAGCAGTACTTC. Translation: CAWNLGIAGGHEQYF.

This clone was observed once. V gene TRBV4-1 combines with J gene TRBJ2-3; perhaps TRBD2 as D (6 bases). The germline CDR1 and CDR2 sequences are MGHRA and YSYEKL. The germline V and J ends were trimmed by 1 base and 4 bases, with 12 bases remaining between them. This CDR3 is built from 15 residues. Written as DNA, the CDR3 is TGCGCCAGCAGCCAAGTCGGGAGTTTCGCAGATACGCAGTATTTT. This sequence encodes CASSQVGSFADTQYF.

This CDR3 is CASSPPPYPGGGEKLFF. Here the CDR3 DNA reads TGTGCCAGCTCACCACCCCCGTATCCAGGGGGTGGTGAAAAACTGTTTTTT. The chain carries TRBV18 and TRBJ1-4, with 7 nucleotides matching TRBD1. The length of the CDR3 is 17 residues. The junction had 11 bases not matched to a gene; V was cut back by 0 bases and J by 7 bases. Germline V lookup: CDR1 KGHSH, CDR2 LQKENI.

The chain links TRBV7-2 to TRBJ2-3, with a weak D call TRBD2 (6 bases). Per germline, CDR1 SGHTA and CDR2 FQGNSA. The V end lost 5 bases, the J end lost 3 bases, and 18 bases lay between the germline ends. This CDR3 has 16 residues. The CDR3 nucleotides read TGTGCCAGCAGCACAGGCCACGGGGGTACGACAGATACGCAGTATTTT. Its translation is CASSTGHGGTTDTQYF. Drawing the rest from reference TRBV7-2 and TRBJ2-3, the complete variable domain is GAGVSQSPSNKVTEKGKDVELRCDPISGHTALYWYRQSLGQGLEFLIYFQGNSAPDKSGLPSDRFSAERTGGSVSTLTIQRTQQEDSAVYLCASSTGHGGTTDTQYFGPGTRLTVL.

This clone was recorded only once. V gene TRBV4-1 combines with J gene TRBJ2-2; D is perhaps TRBD2 (5 bases). This CDR3 is 16 amino acids long. Trimming stripped 1 base from V and 0 bases from J, with 9 bases between. Germline CDR1 and CDR2: MGHRA and YSYEKL. The CDR3 DNA reads TGCGCCAGCAGCCAAGTTGAGGGATCGAACACCGGGGAGCTGTTTTTT. Amino acid sequence: CASSQVEGSNTGELFF.

The rearrangement uses TRBV18 and TRBJ2-2; 12 positions match TRBD1. Trimming at V came to 1 base and at J to 4 bases, leaving 7 bases not matched to a gene. The V gene's germline CDR1 is KGHSH and CDR2 LQKENI. The CDR3 extends over 18 amino acids. The CDR3 is CASSPRGQGATSTGELFF. The DNA of the CDR3 is TGTGCCAGCTCACCACGGGGACAGGGGGCTACGAGCACCGGGGAGCTGTTTTTT.

The J gene is TRBJ1-6, the V gene TRBV7-2, with D maybe TRBD1 (5 bases). The CDR3 spans 15 residues. From germline, CDR1 is SGHTA and CDR2 FQGNSA. Trimming removed 5 bases at V and 5 bases at J, with 13 bases between. DNA of the CDR3: TGTGCCAGCAGCCCCCCGGGACTAAATAATTCACCCCTCCACTTT. It yields the protein CASSPPGLNNSPLHF. Full variable domain (remainder filled in from reference TRBV7-2 and TRBJ1-6): GAGVSQSPSNKVTEKGKDVELRCDPISGHTALYWYRQSLGQGLEFLIYFQGNSAPDKSGLPSDRFSAERTGGSVSTLTIQRTQQEDSAVYLCASSPPGLNNSPLHFGNGTRLTVT.

The gene calls are TRBV28 and TRBJ1-4; D perhaps matches TRBD1 (6 bases). Germline CDR1 is MDHEN and CDR2 is SYDVKM. V lost 5 bases to trimming and J lost 8 bases, with 12 bases between them. The CDR3 length is 13 residues. CDR3 nucleotides: TGTGCCAGCAGTAATAGACAGGACGAAAAACTGTTTTTT. Residues: CASSNRQDEKLFF.

With regard to this clone: Additional DNA sequences in this sample encode the identical CDR3. J is TRBJ2-1 and V is TRBV19, with 7 nucleotides matching TRBD2. The CDR3 totals 16 residues. Per the germline V gene, CDR1 is LNHDA and CDR2 is SQIVND (reference sequence). V was clipped by 4 bases and J by 0 bases; unmatched bases: 6. CDR3 sequence (DNA): TGTGCCAGTAGTAATCCTAGCGGCAGCTCCTACAATGAGCAGTTCTTC. This codes for CASSNPSGSSYNEQFF.

This chain links TRBV5-1 with TRBJ2-2, with 12 bases matching TRBD2. Germline CDR1 reads SGHRS; CDR2 reads YFSETQ. V dropped 2 bases and J dropped 4; count of bases not matched to a gene: 3. CDR3 length: 16 amino acids. This CDR3 is CASSFRTSGTTGELFF. As DNA, the CDR3 is TGCGCCAGCAGCTTCAGGACTAGCGGGACCACCGGGGAGCTGTTTTTT.

DNA for the CDR3: TGTGCCAGCAGCTCCGTGGTCAAGGGAGCTCAAGGATGGAGGTACTTC. Translated, it gives CASSSVVKGAQGWRYF. This rearrangement joins TRBV7-8 to TRBJ2-7, with a tentative D call TRBD2 (5 bases). Deletions cut 4 bases from V and 12 bases from J, with 28 bases between. There are 16 residues in the CDR3. The germline CDR1 and CDR2 sequences are SGHVS and FQNEAQ.

V gene TRBV5-6 combines with J gene TRBJ2-2, with unresolved D. This CDR3 has 14 residues. The V end lost 2 bases, the J end lost 3 bases, and 8 bases lay between the germline ends. Per the germline V gene, CDR1 is SGHDT and CDR2 is YYEEEE. As DNA, the CDR3 is TGTGCCAGCAGCTTAGGCCAGTACACCGGGGAGCTGTTTTTT. This translates into CASSLGQYTGELFF.

As regards this clone: Other DNA variants within this sample encode the same CDR3. This rearrangement joins TRBV7-9 to TRBJ1-1, with D hard to call. V was shortened by 5 bases and J by 2 bases, with 9 bases between the two germline ends. Germline V gene sequence: CDR1 SEHNR, CDR2 FQNEAQ (reference sequence). CDR3 length: 13 amino acids. The chain's CDR3 is CASSVDGNTEAFF. The CDR3 DNA follows: TGTGCCAGCAGCGTTGACGGAAACACTGAAGCTTTCTTT.

J is TRBJ1-2 and V is TRBV7-9, with D hard to call. Germline lookup yields CDR1 SEHNR and CDR2 FQNEAQ (reference sequence). V lost 2 bases and J lost 4, with 11 bases in between. The CDR3 has 14 residues. The CDR3 loop reads CASSLQQSGYGYTF. In DNA, the CDR3 is TGTGCCAGCAGCTTACAGCAGAGCGGCTATGGCTACACCTTC. Variable domain in full (rest from reference TRBV7-9 and TRBJ1-2): DTGVSQNPRHKITKRGQNVTFRCDPISEHNRLYWYRQTLGQGPEFLTYFQNEAQLEKSRLLSDRFSAERPKGSFSTLEIQRTEQGDSAMYLCASSLQQSGYGYTFGSGTRLTVV.

As to this clone: This CDR3 is also generated by other DNA sequences in the sample. The chain has TRBV10-3 and TRBJ1-1; tentatively, D is TRBD1 (6 bases). The V and J ends lost 0 bases and 1 base respectively, with 9 bases between them. The V gene's germline CDR1 is ENHRY and CDR2 SYGVKD. The CDR3 contains 15 residues. CDR3 residues: CAISESDRENTEAFF. The CDR3 bases are TGTGCCATCAGTGAGTCGGACAGAGAGAACACTGAAGCTTTCTTT.

The V gene is TRBV15, the J gene TRBJ2-3; TRBD1 matches at 10 bases. The trim removed 5 bases at V and 4 bases at J, leaving 6 bases unmatched. In germline, CDR1 is LNHNV, CDR2 YYDKDF (reference sequence). The CDR3 is 15 amino acids. The CDR3: CATSDGTGVSDTQYF. The CDR3 DNA reads TGTGCCACCAGCGACGGGACAGGGGTTTCAGATACGCAGTATTTT.

The chain carries TRBV6-1 and TRBJ2-1; D is perhaps TRBD1 or TRBD2 (5 bases each). V dropped 6 bases and J dropped 4 bases, with 13 bases sitting between them. Per the germline V gene, CDR1 is MNHNS and CDR2 is SASEGT. This CDR3 has 14 amino acids. CDR3 amino acids: CASSRDGRYNEQFF. The DNA for the CDR3 is TGTGCCAGCAGCCGGGACGGGCGTTACAATGAGCAGTTCTTC.

The chain links TRBV14 to TRBJ2-5; no clear D. Germline V CDR1 and CDR2: SGHDN, FVKESK. Trimming shortened V by 1 base and J by 4 bases, and 10 bases separated the two germline ends. The CDR3 consists of 14 residues. In DNA, the CDR3 is TGTGCCAGCAGCCAAGGACACGCAGGAGAGACCCAGTACTTC. Translated: CASSQGHAGETQYF.

The chain couples TRBV5-6 to TRBJ2-7; either TRBD1 or TRBD2 may fit D (5 bases each). From germline, CDR1 is SGHDT and CDR2 YYEEEE. Trimming cost V 4 bases and J 2 bases, with 13 bases left between them. This CDR3 comprises 14 residues. The CDR3 loop reads CASSPSGTAYEQYF. In DNA, the CDR3 is TGTGCCAGCAGCCCCTCAGGGACGGCCTACGAGCAGTACTTC.

This clone was seen just once. The chain couples TRBV7-9 to TRBJ1-2, with 9 bases that match TRBD1. Trimming took 5 bases from V and 1 from J; bases not matched to a gene: 2. The CDR3 loop spans 14 amino acids. The V gene's germline CDR1 is SEHNR and CDR2 FQNEAQ (reference sequence). The CDR3 DNA reads TGTGCCAGCAGCCGGACAGGGGTTAACTATGGCTACACCTTC. It specifies CASSRTGVNYGYTF.

The chain employs TRBV18 and TRBJ2-5; unclear D gene. Germline V gene lookup returns CDR1 KGHSH and CDR2 LQKENI. Trimming stripped 2 bases from V and 0 bases from J, with 7 bases between. The CDR3 is 14 amino acids. CDR3: CASSPSRDQETQYF. The DNA of the CDR3 is TGTGCCAGCTCACCAAGCAGAGACCAAGAGACCCAGTACTTC.

The chain joins TRBV6-5 to TRBJ2-3; D remains ambiguous. CDR1 is MNHEY and CDR2 is SVGAGI in the germline V gene. The ends were cut back, 4 bases at V and 2 bases at J, with 4 bases in the middle. The CDR3 extends over 12 amino acids. The CDR3 reads CASSSYTDTQYF. CDR3 in DNA: TGTGCCAGCAGTTCCTACACAGATACGCAGTATTTT.

The genes are TRBV19 and TRBJ1-1, with D possibly being TRBD1 (5 bases). This CDR3 comprises 13 residues. V dropped 8 bases and J dropped 9 bases, with 19 bases sitting between them. CDR1 LNHDA and CDR2 SQIVND come from the germline V gene (reference sequence). In nucleotides, the CDR3 is TGTGCCAGTCGCCTTTTACGGACACCTAAAGCTTTCTTT. Translation: CASRLLRTPKAFF.